This T cell receptor beta chain was sequenced in a study of cytomegalovirus exposure and HLA in healthy donors listed by TCRdb under 2017. Regarding the research as a whole: An earlier analysis of approximately 590 of the donors reported about 250 Gb of sequence data and more than 90 million unique TCR beta sequences from roughly 180 million T cells. An early release that covered around 590 HLA-typed donors contained 300 to 350 gigabases of sequencing data and roughly 84 million unique TCR sequences. Among the roughly 400 genotyped donors, around 79% belonged to the genetic ancestry cluster associated with self-reported Caucasian donors. The study aimed to test whether cataloging public T cell receptors could reveal signatures of past pathogen exposure. The study used immunosequencing to profile the T cell repertoires of around 600 subjects and linked those repertoires to cytomegalovirus serostatus. Besides the first cohort of roughly 700 subjects, a separate validation cohort made up of some 110 different subjects was used. To predict cytomegalovirus infection status, the study combined high-throughput TCR immunosequencing, statistical association of individual TCRs with disease status, and machine learning. A later analysis re-analyzed previously published TCR beta repertoires from about 730 donors and added high-resolution HLA genotyping to study TCR occurrence patterns. The later analysis used no new phenotypic data to find candidate immune exposures, relying instead on TCR beta sequences and their occurrence across donors. In an earlier analysis of more than 550 of the donors, high-throughput TCR beta sequencing was used to judge whether each TCR beta V gene segment behaved as functional or pseudogenic. Donor age, sex, ethnicity and CMV serostatus were compiled alongside the repertoire data. Genome-wide SNP genotypes for about 65% of the roughly 700 donors were used in a later genetic analysis, which treated that subset as a discovery cohort. Every repertoire in the discovery cohort had been generated on one and the same sequencing platform. Class I and class II HLA loci were covered by the typing at four-digit resolution. Typing coverage varied by locus: roughly 629-630 donors for A, B, C, DRB1 and DQB1; roughly 500 for DQA1; over 600 for DPA1; around 490 for DPB1. Because of strong linkage in the cohort, roughly five DR-DQ haplotypes were treated as single units for association and clustering. Among 398 genotyped donors of the cohort, an average of approximately 200,000 unique TCR beta nucleotide sequences was sequenced per donor, of which roughly 18% were non-productive. What the authors observed across the whole study: According to a later genetic analysis, donors in an Asian-associated ancestry cluster had fewer N-insertions in productive TCRs than the approximately 690-donor mean. A later analysis reported that several top co-occurrence clusters appeared linked to parvovirus B19, influenza, CMV and Epstein-Barr virus. Broadly in line with IMGT annotations, most TCR beta V segments showed up in productive rearrangements about 87% or about 30% of the time in an earlier analysis of some 590 of the donors. Because counts were too low, 15 to 20 rarely observed V segments, including chromosome 9 orphons, were excluded from the earlier analysis of 587 of the donors. In a later analysis, TCR association rates were found to vary across HLA loci, with the most associated TCRs seen for DRB1 alleles and the fewest for HLA-C alleles. This cohort had only TCR beta chains sequenced, and the lack of alpha or paired-chain data limited which features could be detected. Most TCR sequences were seen in very few donors, while some public TCRs were found in many individuals. In a later genetic analysis, a missense DCLRE1C variant was associated with V-gene and J-gene trimming of TCR beta chains, and the association was replicated in an independent cohort. Because HLA typing was unavailable for some donors at each locus, only the typed subset was used in association tests. In a later analysis, HLA-associated TCR beta chains showed more clonal expansion and lower generation probabilities than non-associated chains that were equally common. In both the original and validation cohorts, the classifier was reported to diagnose cytomegalovirus status with high specificity and sensitivity. CMV serostatus was the only immune exposure information available for the cohort. Assigning TCR associations to individual alleles was difficult when HLA alleles, especially DR and DQ, strongly co-occurred. Specific HLA alleles were associated with over 15,000 TCR beta sequences at a false discovery rate of 0.05 in a later analysis. Correlated functional status among segregating V segments might reflect linkage disequilibrium, but an unknown experimental factor could not be ruled out. The study gave a list of more than 150 TCR beta chains associated with cytomegalovirus. The presence/absence analyses assumed that sequencing depth was roughly uniform across donors, and that assumption may not be true. In vitro tests confirmed that a few of the cytomegalovirus-associated TCR beta chains recognize cytomegalovirus antigens. A further reported finding was that TCR beta sequences accurately predicted the HLA-A and HLA-B alleles for most subjects in the first cohort. In a later analysis, most CMV-associated TCR beta chains were found to appear HLA-restricted, with HLA associations seemingly driven largely by CMV exposure. A group of highly shared sequence variants was considered likely to be a technical artifact of the sequencing pipeline. The authors suggested that the approach could potentially be extended to other disease states and immunological phenotypes.

Library preparation was by the immunoSEQ multiplex PCR assay. A mixture of 60 forward primers for TCR Vbeta segments and 13 reverse primers for TCR Jbeta segments was used in the multiplex PCR. Amplification of the CDR3 region of rearranged TCR beta genes was performed with a multiplex PCR assay on genomic DNA. Amplified TCR beta libraries were sequenced as 87-base-pair reads on the Illumina HiSeq System. The paper's data handling went like this. A later analysis tallied 80 million to 95 million unique TCR beta chains across the 700 or so repertoires, and roughly 11 million of those chains were shared by two or more donors. A nearest-neighbor algorithm error-corrected the raw reads and collapsed the reads into unique sequences, merging closely related sequences to remove PCR and sequencing errors. To assign V, D and J gene segments, CDR3 sequences were aligned to IMGT reference sequences. For a sequence to be retained, a match of at least six nucleotides was required to both a V gene segment and a J gene segment. A rearrangement counted as productive if the CDR3 had no stop codons and remained in frame with V and J, and every other rearrangement counted as non-productive. Following IMGT convention, CDR3 was defined as the stretch from the second conserved V-encoded cysteine to the conserved J-encoded phenylalanine. In an earlier analysis of just under 600 of the donors, sequences lacking an unambiguous match to a single V gene segment were excluded. In an earlier analysis of several hundred of the donors, V segments were called functional above 56.7% productive rearrangements and were called segregating when the between-donor standard deviation exceeded 5%. A statistical classification framework was built to diagnose cytomegalovirus status from the catalog of TCR beta chain sequences. In a later analysis, V and J genes were assigned by comparing TCR nucleotide sequences against IMGT/GENE-DB human TR gene sequences. A later analysis assigned CDR3 sequences and most-parsimonious VDJ recombination scenarios with the TCRdist pipeline. A later analysis defined each TCR beta chain by its CDR3 amino acid sequence plus V-gene family, and excluded reads lacking a unique V-gene family. To address suspected cross-contamination and a sequencing artifact, a later analysis removed roughly 640 highly shared, low-generation-probability nucleotide sequences. In a later analysis, a clonal expansion index for each public chain was calculated from normalized within-repertoire ranks of inferred template counts. A later analysis computed generation probabilities with a VDJ recombination model fitted to out-of-frame rearrangements, and checked the results against IGoR. A later analysis scored TCR-TCR, TCR-HLA and TCR-CMV co-occurrence with hypergeometric tests, applying a repertoire-size bias correction to TCR pairs. False discovery rates were estimated in a later analysis by permuting HLA or CMV assignments 20 times. In a later analysis, co-occurring TCRs were grouped with DBSCAN, and TCRdist sequence similarity was added when clustering was performed within HLA-allele-positive subsets. For co-occurrence clustering, repertoires with fewer than 30,000 or more than 120,000 public chains were excluded, along with 4 to 6 repertoires with anomalous nucleotide sharing. Imported from immuneACCESS, the table was reduced by TCRdb to in-frame sequences with V and J called. These copies leave out some clones; in studies compared against another copy, an unresolved V gene accounts for under half, and the cause of the remainder is not known. The V and J calls and clone size are taken from that table; D and trimming were inferred from the DNA. The sample table holds 140,000 to 150,000 clones, of which over 60% were seen once. Clones ranked in the top ten supply 1.5% to 2% of the sample.

In total, 600 or so healthy bone marrow donors made up the cohort. At the time of sampling, every cohort member was nominally healthy, though immune exposures that went unrecorded were likely present. The donor tested CMV seronegative and was one of the 352 seronegative cohort members. Each donor provided a peripheral blood sample, and peripheral blood mononuclear cells were used for TCR beta sequencing. Genomic DNA was extracted from the blood cell samples with the Qiagen DNeasy Blood Extraction Kit. This clone was observed a handful of times. The specificity of this receptor is unknown. No much larger clone is present one base from it, and per-base qualities are unavailable. The sequence was obtained from a young woman in good health and CMV-seronegative. Sequencing was carried out using PBMCs.

The DNA sequence reads TGCGCCAGCAGCTTGGAATATGGTCCTAAACAGCCCCAGCATTTT. It translates as CASSLEYGPKQPQHF. The chain links TRBV5-1 with TRBJ1-5; no D segment can be confidently identified. The germline ends are 14 bases apart after V is trimmed by 0 bases and J by 7 bases. Reading the germline V gene gives CDR1 SGHRS and CDR2 YFSETQ. The CDR3 contains 15 residues, cysteine and phenylalanine counted. Just CDR3 DNA is preserved here, 45 bases in frame from base 1.